Listed below are T cell receptor beta chains from one sample, sequenced in a study of T cells after yellow fever vaccination. TCRdb re-analysed the 5' RACE reads in MiXCR, keeping a single row per CDR3 protein. This table has 340,000 or so distinct CDR3 sequences, 12% appearing once. This material consisted of CD4+ T cells sorted from PBMCs, taken 15 days after the yellow fever booster vaccination. The receptors come from a man younger than 35 who received the YFV17D yellow fever vaccine. The CDR3 runs from the conserved cysteine through the conserved F or W. A D gene is named only where the DNA matches it firmly. The size of a clone is reported for some rows only, either as once, few or many, or as a class for expanded clones.

-	TRBV7-9	TRBD1	TRBJ1-3	TGTGCCAGCAGCTTAGCGGGACAGAGTACGGGAAACACCATATATTTT	CASSLAGQSTGNTIYF
-	TRBV5-1	TRBD1	TRBJ1-2	TGCGCCAGCAGCTTCGATAAGGGGGCGCAGGGCTACACCTTC	CASSFDKGAQGYTF
-	TRBV9	TRBD1	TRBJ2-3	TGTGCCAGCAGCGTAGCTCCGAGACAGGGGACAGATACGCAGTATTTT	CASSVAPRQGTDTQYF
few	TRBV19	TRBD1	TRBJ1-5	TGTGCCAGTAGTACCAGGGGGCTTCAGCCCCAGCATTTT	CASSTRGLQPQHF
medium-sized	TRBV11-2	-	TRBJ2-5	TGTGCCAGCAGCTTAGATAATAGGGCCAGGGAAGAGACCCAGTACTTC	CASSLDNRAREETQYF
few	TRBV6-6	TRBD1	TRBJ1-1	TGTGCCAGCAGCAGGACAGGGCAGAACACTGAAGCTTTCTTT	CASSRTGQNTEAFF
-	TRBV29-1	TRBD1	TRBJ2-4	TGCAGCGTTCGGACAGGGGGCGCGTCGTTAGCCAAAAACATTCAGTACTTC	CSVRTGGASLAKNIQYF
many	TRBV4-3	-	TRBJ1-1	TGCGCCAGCAGCCAAGTTCGGGGGGGGGATATGCCTTTCTTT	CASSQVRGGDMPFF
few	TRBV27	-	TRBJ2-2	TGTGCCAGCACATGGCACTCGAACACCGGGGAGCTGTTTTTT	CASTWHSNTGELFF
-	TRBV11-2	TRBD2	TRBJ2-5	TGTGCCAGCAGCCCGTTTGGGACTAGCGGGGGCGGGGAGACCCAGTACTTC	CASSPFGTSGGGETQYF
few	TRBV12-3/TRBV12-4	TRBD2	TRBJ2-7	TGTGCCAGCAGCCCTCTACGGCGCGGGGGGGAGCAGTACTTC	CASSPLRRGGEQYF
many	TRBV9	-	TRBJ2-5	TGTGCCAGCAGCGTCTTTGATGGGACCCAGTACTTC	CASSVFDGTQYF
few	TRBV7-8	-	TRBJ1-2	TGTGCCAGCAGCTTAGGCTCGGGGTCGGGCTACACCTTC	CASSLGSGSGYTF
few	TRBV12-3/TRBV12-4	-	TRBJ2-5	TGTGCCAGCAGTTTAGGTGTAGGGACCCCGGGGGAGACCCAGTACTTC	CASSLGVGTPGETQYF
few	TRBV5-1	TRBD2	TRBJ2-3	TGCGCCAGCAGCTTGTACAGCGGGGGAGCCGCAGATACGCAGTATTTT	CASSLYSGGAADTQYF
-	TRBV5-1	-	TRBJ2-3	TGCGCCAGCAGCCGAACGTTAGTCCCAGATACGCAGTATTTT	CASSRTLVPDTQYF
few	TRBV11-2	-	TRBJ1-2	TGTGCCAGCAGCTCGAGACTGCAGGGCTATGGCTACACCTTC	CASSSRLQGYGYTF
-	TRBV7-9	-	TRBJ1-3	TGTGCCAGCAGCTTCGGACGTAACTCTGGAAACACCATATATTTT	CASSFGRNSGNTIYF
-	TRBV12-3/TRBV12-4	-	TRBJ1-2	TGTGCCAGCAGTCCTATGCTTCGAGGCTACACCTTC	CASSPMLRGYTF
-	TRBV24-1	TRBD2	TRBJ2-2	TGTGCCACCAGTGATCACCCGACTAGCGGGGGGGCGAGGAACACCGGGGAGCTGTTTTTT	CATSDHPTSGGARNTGELFF
-	TRBV5-1	-	TRBJ2-6	TGCGCCAGCAGCTGGGCCATTTGGGTAGACTCTGGGGCCAACGTCCTGACTTTC	CASSWAIWVDSGANVLTF
-	TRBV4-1	TRBD2	TRBJ2-4	TGCGCCAGCAGCCCGGGGTTCCGGGGGGGAAACATTCAGTACTTC	CASSPGFRGGNIQYF
-	TRBV7-9	-	TRBJ2-7	TGTGCCAGCAGCTTCGGCGGGAAGGCGGGGGAGCAGTACTTC	CASSFGGKAGEQYF
few	TRBV14	-	TRBJ1-1	TGTGCCAGCAGCAGCCCGGGACGGACGACGGTGGCTTTCTTT	CASSSPGRTTVAFF
few	TRBV6-1	-	TRBJ1-5	TGTGCCAGCATGCCGGGTGTAAATCAGCCCCAGCATTTT	CASMPGVNQPQHF
-	TRBV7-3	-	TRBJ1-1	TGTGCCAGCAGCTTAGTCTCGGGGACGGCCACTGAAGCTTTCTTT	CASSLVSGTATEAFF